This TCR beta chain was captured in a study of shared clonotypes between healthy human individuals. About the study: Each donor's CD4 naive and CD4 memory cells filled three plates apiece, CD8 naive two, and CD8 memory one. Study-level results: Compared with memory subsets, naive subsets generally had larger estimated richness. Incompleteness in sorted-subset sequencing, despite large depth, was shown by rarefaction.

A word on this clone: Its antigen is currently unknown. The same CDR3 arises from other DNA sequences in this sample as well.

Sequencing was performed with immunoSEQ multiplex PCR; in TCRdb, only in-frame clones are kept and a portion is missing. The table records over 1.4 million clones, around 95% of them present only once. Trimming took off 3 bases at V and 1 base at J, with 12 bases between the two ends. This CDR3 comprises 15 residues. Germline CDR1 is KGHSH and CDR2 is LQKENI. This TCR derives from a man aged 25-45 years in good health. Material: naive CD4+ T cells sorted from blood. Subset noted: CD45RA+ positively selected. This chain connects TRBV18 to TRBJ1-1, with D tentatively TRBD1 (5 bases). The CDR3 is CASSPQGQSNTEAFF. The DNA for the CDR3 is TGTGCCAGCTCACCGCAGGGCCAGTCGAACACTGAAGCTTTCTTT.